The clone carrying this T cell receptor beta chain was seen repeatedly, ten times or more. What it binds is not known. V lost 4 bases and J lost 2, with 12 bases in between. Germline V gene data show CDR1 as DFQATT and CDR2 as SNEGSKA (reference sequence). This CDR3 region has 15 residues. The data belong to a study of breast tumors, draining lymph nodes, adjacent tissues. Study-level findings and limits: Most tumor T cells seemingly derive from lymph node, then expand in tumor. The lymph node origin of tumor T cells was framed as consistent with a hypothesis, not demonstrated. Tumor TCR diversity was below lymph nodes but above nontumor tissue.

TCRdb itself ran the multiplex PCR reads through MiXCR, one entry per CDR3 protein. Among some 97,000 distinct CDR3 sequences listed, 20% to 25% were seen once. The lymph nodes were axillary draining lymph nodes from breast cancer patients. The chain employs TRBV20-1 and TRBJ2-6; possible D gene TRBD2, 5 bases. The sample comprised axillary lymph node tissue. The TCR comes from a female donor with breast cancer. Some clones in this sample may be carry-over from other donors' samples. CDR3 nucleotide sequence: TGCAGTGCTACCCCGGCGGGCGCTGGGGCCAACGTCCTGACTTTC. Its translation is CSATPAGAGANVLTF.